Each of the 13 T cell receptor beta chains below was sequenced from the same sample in a study of blood T cell repertoires in COVID-19. Data came from immunoSEQ multiplex PCR; TCRdb stores just in-frame clones and leaves some out. The table has some 60,000 clones, approximately 80% seen once. The sample taken for sequencing was peripheral blood. The receptors shown here come from a man aged 60 to 69 with acute or convalescent COVID-19.

This chain uses TRBV7-8 with TRBJ1-2; D perhaps matches TRBD1 (6 bases). Germline-derived CDR1 and CDR2 are SGHVS and FQNEAQ. The germline V and J ends were trimmed by 0 bases and 4 bases, with 9 bases remaining between them. This CDR3 comprises 14 residues. CDR3 nucleotide sequence: TGTGCCAGCAGCTTAGCGACAGGAACCTATGGCTACACCTTC. It specifies CASSLATGTYGYTF.

V is TRBV11-2 and J is TRBJ2-5; 9 nucleotides match TRBD2. Germline V gene sequence: CDR1 SGHAT, CDR2 FQNNGV. This CDR3 comprises 18 residues. V shed 5 bases, J shed 7 bases, and the junction held 20 bases outside the gene matches. Written as DNA, the CDR3 is TGTGCCAGCAGCAACTTTGGAGTGCGCGGGGGGGCCGGGTGGACCCAGTACTTC. It is translated as CASSNFGVRGGAGWTQYF.

V gene TRBV20-1 combines with J gene TRBJ1-5, with unresolved D. Germline CDR1 reads DFQATT; CDR2 reads SNEGSKA (reference sequence). Trimming left V 3 bases short and J 0 bases short, with 15 bases between. This CDR3 spans 16 amino acids. The CDR3 coding sequence is TGCAGTGCTAGTAGTGAGGGAGGATATAGCAATCAGCCCCAGCATTTT. Translating gives CSASSEGGYSNQPQHF.

This clone was counted a single time. The rearrangement links TRBV5-4 to TRBJ1-2; the D is unclear. V was cut by 4 bases and J by 14 bases, with 15 bases left in between. The CDR3 sequence is 11 residues long. Per germline, CDR1 SGHNT and CDR2 YYREEE (reference sequence). The CDR3 DNA sequence: TGTGCCAGCAGCCTTGACTTGGAGCAAACCTTC. Its translation is CASSLDLEQTF.

The gene calls are TRBV20-1 and TRBJ2-1, with D possibly matching TRBD1 (6 bases). The CDR3 length is 15 residues. Trimming stripped 3 bases from V and 0 bases from J, with 12 bases between. CDR1 is DFQATT, CDR2 SNEGSKA, per germline (reference sequence). CDR3 protein: CSASHGTFSYNEQFF. CDR3 bases: TGCAGTGCTAGTCACGGGACATTCTCCTACAATGAGCAGTTCTTC.

The chain recombines TRBV5-1 with TRBJ1-4; no clear D. Trimming removed 0 bases from V and 8 bases from J, with 11 bases in between. The CDR3 totals 14 residues. Germline lookup yields CDR1 SGHRS and CDR2 YFSETQ. DNA for the CDR3: TGCGCCAGCAGCTTGGAAGGTCTGGGCGAAAAACTGTTTTTT. Translating gives CASSLEGLGEKLFF.

The chain has TRBV28 and TRBJ1-1, with 9 bases fitting TRBD1. The CDR3 is made up of 15 amino acids. The germline V gene has CDR1 MDHEN and CDR2 SYDVKM. Germline trimming cut 3 bases from V and 4 bases from J; bases unmatched to any gene: 6. CDR3 in amino acids: CASSFWDRAFTEAFF. DNA for the CDR3: TGTGCCAGCAGTTTTTGGGACAGGGCATTCACTGAAGCTTTCTTT. Supplemented by reference TRBV28 and TRBJ1-1, the full variable domain reads DVKVTQSSRYLVKRTGEKVFLECVQDMDHENMFWYRQDPGLGLRLIYFSYDVKMKEKGDIPEGYSVSREKKERFSLILESASTNQTSMYLCASSFWDRAFTEAFFGQGTRLTVV.

The chain carries TRBV6-1 and TRBJ2-1; tentative D call: TRBD1 (6 bases). Germline lookup yields CDR1 MNHNS and CDR2 SASEGT. This CDR3 is 15 amino acids long. V lost 2 bases, J lost 4 bases, and 12 bases lay in between. As DNA, the CDR3 is TGTGCCAGCAGTGAAATAGGCAGGGGATACAATGAGCAGTTCTTC. This translates into CASSEIGRGYNEQFF.

The chain couples TRBV13 to TRBJ2-7; 8 nucleotides line up with TRBD1. The germline CDR1 and CDR2 sequences are PRHDT and FYEKMQ (reference sequence). V trimming: 5 bases; J trimming: 0 bases; junction bases outside the gene matches: 6. CDR3 length: 15 amino acids. The CDR3 sequence is CASSRRTGSSYEQYF. CDR3 coding DNA: TGTGCCAGCAGCCGCAGGACAGGGAGCTCCTACGAGCAGTACTTC.

This clone was counted a single time. The chain carries TRBV5-1 and TRBJ2-2; D might be TRBD1 (5 bases). Between the trimmed V and J ends, which lost 0 bases and 0 bases, there was a span of 12 bases. Germline CDR1 is SGHRS and CDR2 is YFSETQ. The CDR3 is 17 amino acids. CDR3 residues: CASSLAFTGSNTGELFF. In DNA form, the CDR3 reads TGCGCCAGCAGCTTGGCGTTCACAGGATCGAACACCGGGGAGCTGTTTTTT. The variable domain in full, with the rest retrieved from reference TRBV5-1 and TRBJ2-2, is KAGVTQTPRYLIKTRGQQVTLSCSPISGHRSVSWYQQTPGQGLQFLFEYFSETQRNKGNFPGRFSGRQFSNSRSEMNVSTLELGDSALYLCASSLAFTGSNTGELFFGEGSRLTVL.

V gene TRBV6-5 combines with J gene TRBJ1-2, with D uncertain. The CDR3 runs 16 residues. Germline loops: CDR1 MNHEY, CDR2 SVGAGI. Deletions cut 3 bases from V and 0 bases from J, with 14 bases between. The CDR3 here is CASSYSSGQANYGYTF. The CDR3 DNA reads as TGTGCCAGCAGTTATTCTTCTGGGCAGGCTAACTATGGCTACACCTTC.

The chain carries TRBV24-1 and TRBJ2-2; D gene ambiguous. In germline, CDR1 is KGHDR, CDR2 SFDVKD. The CDR3 extends over 12 amino acids. V lost 9 bases, J lost 4 bases, and 8 bases lay in between. The CDR3: CATQESTGELFF. CDR3 bases: TGTGCCACCCAGGAAAGCACCGGGGAGCTGTTTTTT.

The CDR3 protein is CASRGHGTDTQYF. CDR3 in DNA: TGTGCCAGCAGGGGGCACGGCACAGATACGCAGTATTTT. The J gene is TRBJ2-3, the V gene TRBV28; perhaps TRBD1 as D (5 bases). The length of the CDR3 is 13 residues. Germline CDR1 MDHEN, CDR2 SYDVKM. The V and J ends lost 6 bases and 1 base respectively, with 8 bases between them. The full variable domain, in which reference TRBV28 and TRBJ2-3 provide the parts outside the CDR3, is DVKVTQSSRYLVKRTGEKVFLECVQDMDHENMFWYRQDPGLGLRLIYFSYDVKMKEKGDIPEGYSVSREKKERFSLILESASTNQTSMYLCASRGHGTDTQYFGPGTRLTVL.